This passage covers 22 T cell receptor beta chains from one sample sequenced in a study of blood T cell repertoires in COVID-19. TCRdb's table, derived via immunoSEQ multiplex PCR, lists solely in-frame clones and lacks some. Of about 94,000 clones in the sample, roughly 80% were seen once. Sample: peripheral blood. Source of these receptors: a human donor in a cohort sampled during active COVID-19.

In this sample, this clone turned up once. This chain joins TRBV29-1 and TRBJ1-4, with 8 bases matching TRBD1. The V and J ends lost 4 bases and 8 bases, in that order; junction bases with no gene match: 3. CDR3 length equals 12 residues. Germline V gene data show CDR1 as SQVTM and CDR2 as ANQGSEA. CDR3 bases: TGCAGCGTTGGACAGGGGAGGGAAAAACTGTTTTTT. Its translation is CSVGQGREKLFF.

This chain connects TRBV29-1 to TRBJ2-1, with 13 bases that match TRBD2. In germline, CDR1 is SQVTM, CDR2 ANQGSEA. J lost 6 bases, V lost 7 bases, and 3 bases had no gene match. CDR3 length: 13 residues. The CDR3 region has the DNA TGCAGCGCGCGGACTAGCGGGAGCAATGAGCAGTTCTTC. As protein: CSARTSGSNEQFF.

The chain links TRBV18 to TRBJ2-7; maybe TRBD1 (6 bases). Germline lookup yields CDR1 KGHSH and CDR2 LQKENI. This CDR3 has 14 amino acids. The V end was cut by 1 base, the J end by 5 bases, with 12 bases between. The CDR3 bases are TGTGCCAGCTCACCACTGGGGGCGATCAACGAGCAGTACTTC. It encodes CASSPLGAINEQYF.

V gene TRBV28 combines with J gene TRBJ2-3; 7 bases are shared with TRBD2. With V trimmed by 11 bases and J by 1 base, 6 bases remained unmatched. Germline V gene sequence: CDR1 MDHEN, CDR2 SYDVKM. The CDR3 runs to 13 residues. The CDR3 loop reads CASKGGGTDTQYF. In DNA form, the CDR3 reads TGTGCCTCCAAGGGAGGGGGCACAGATACGCAGTATTTT.

This chain uses TRBV27 with TRBJ1-2, with D possibly being TRBD1 (6 bases). The CDR3 contains 15 residues. Germline V gives CDR1 MNHEY, CDR2 SMNVEV (reference sequence). Deletions cut 7 bases from V and 4 bases from J, with 19 bases between. In nucleotides, the CDR3 is TGTGCCAGCAACCGGAGGGGAGGGGGGGGCTATGGCTACACCTTC. Its translation: CASNRRGGGGYGYTF.

The V call is TRBV7-2, the J call TRBJ1-2; TRBD1 matches at 10 bases. This CDR3 contains 15 residues. CDR1 and CDR2 from the germline V gene are SGHTA and FQGNSA. The V and J ends lost 1 base and 7 bases, in that order; junction bases with no gene match: 6. CDR3 protein: CASSLERDRGGGYTF. The CDR3 DNA reads TGTGCCAGCAGCTTAGAAAGGGACAGGGGAGGTGGCTACACCTTC.

This clone was observed once. The chain recombines TRBV2 with TRBJ2-7; the match to TRBD1 covers 9 bases. V lost 8 bases to trimming and J lost 7 bases; unmatched junction nucleotides: 6. The CDR3 extends over 12 amino acids. Germline CDR1 SNHLY, CDR2 FYNNEI. CDR3 DNA sequence: TGTGCCAGCGTAGACAGGGGGGAAGAGCAGTACTTC. Protein: CASVDRGEEQYF.

The chain links TRBV28 to TRBJ1-2, with 10 bases matching TRBD1. V trimming: 6 bases; J trimming: 7 bases; junction bases outside the gene matches: 5. In germline, CDR1 is MDHEN, CDR2 SYDVKM. The CDR3 totals 13 residues. The CDR3 protein is CASSPGTGVGYTF. In DNA, the CDR3 is TGTGCCAGCAGCCCCGGGACAGGGGTTGGCTACACCTTC.

The chain is built from TRBV7-9 and TRBJ2-7, with no clear D. CDR3 size: 11 residues. V lost 5 bases, J lost 6 bases, and 8 bases lay in between. Germline V lookup: CDR1 SEHNR, CDR2 FQNEAQ (reference sequence). This chain's CDR3 is CASSLFSEQYF. For the CDR3, the DNA is TGTGCCAGCAGCCTCTTCTCCGAGCAGTACTTC.

As to this clone: A junction boundary mismatches the germline segment, possibly from a read error. The J gene is TRBJ2-5, the V gene TRBV5-6; D gene ambiguous. Germline loops: CDR1 SGHDT, CDR2 YYEEEE. The CDR3 extends over 13 amino acids. The CDR3 reads CASSIRYQETQYF. CDR3 DNA sequence: TGTGCCAGCAGCATCAGGTACCAGGAGACCCAGTACTTC.

The rearrangement joins TRBV18 to TRBJ2-3; TRBD2 is a possible D gene (5 bases). The CDR3 is made up of 15 amino acids. CDR1 and CDR2 (germline): KGHSH, LQKENI. V dropped 3 bases and J dropped 6 bases, with 16 bases sitting between them. In DNA form, the CDR3 reads TGTGCCAGCTCACCGTTCCTCGGGGATTTGGATACGCAGTATTTT. Translated, it gives CASSPFLGDLDTQYF.

This clone was seen a few times. J is TRBJ2-3 and V is TRBV5-5; D remains ambiguous. Germline V gene sequence: CDR1 SGHKS, CDR2 YYEKEE (reference sequence). CDR3 size: 16 residues. Trimming left V 3 bases short and J 3 bases short, with 17 bases between. As DNA, the CDR3 is TGTGCCAGCAGCTGGGCAAGTGGTGAAATAACAGATACGCAGTATTTT. Protein sequence: CASSWASGEITDTQYF.

The table lists this clone with a count of one. The chain recombines TRBV28 with TRBJ2-1, with 7 positions matching TRBD1. Per germline, CDR1 MDHEN and CDR2 SYDVKM. J was trimmed by 12 bases and V by 5 bases; bases with no gene match: 16. The CDR3 has 15 residues. CDR3: CASSETGTAPDGQFF. As DNA, the CDR3 is TGTGCCAGCAGTGAAACCGGGACAGCTCCTGATGGGCAGTTCTTC. Complete variable domain (other parts from reference TRBV28 and TRBJ2-1): DVKVTQSSRYLVKRTGEKVFLECVQDMDHENMFWYRQDPGLGLRLIYFSYDVKMKEKGDIPEGYSVSREKKERFSLILESASTNQTSMYLCASSETGTAPDGQFFGPGTRLTVL.

The V gene is TRBV7-9, the J gene TRBJ2-7; possible D gene TRBD1, 6 bases. Germline V gene lookup returns CDR1 SEHNR and CDR2 FQNEAQ (reference sequence). Trimming shortened V by 0 bases and J by 1 base, and 10 bases separated the two germline ends. The CDR3 loop spans 15 amino acids. The CDR3 region has the DNA TGTGCCAGCAGCTTAGCGGGGACAAATTCCTACGAGCAGTACTTC. Translated: CASSLAGTNSYEQYF.

This CDR3 reads CASSLGTGRSGANVLTF. In DNA form, the CDR3 reads TGTGCCAGCAGCTTAGGGACAGGGCGGTCTGGGGCCAACGTCCTGACTTTC. The chain recombines TRBV5-8 with TRBJ2-6; the match to TRBD1 covers 9 bases. V was pared by 2 bases and J by 1 base, with 4 bases of the junction left unmatched. CDR1 is SGHTS, CDR2 YDEGEE, per germline. The CDR3 length is 17 residues.

V gene TRBV28 combines with J gene TRBJ1-4, with 7 nucleotides matching TRBD1. The CDR3 has 14 residues. Germline CDR1 reads MDHEN; CDR2 reads SYDVKM. The J segment lost 8 bases and the V segment lost 10 bases, leaving 13 bases of the junction unmatched. The CDR3 DNA is TGTGCCACGACGATGGGGACAGAAAACGAAAAACTGTTTTTT. This encodes CATTMGTENEKLFF.

The chain carries TRBV29-1 and TRBJ1-4, with D maybe TRBD1 (6 bases). Trimming removed 7 bases at V and 3 bases at J, with 9 bases between. The CDR3 runs 12 residues. The germline V gene has CDR1 SQVTM and CDR2 ANQGSEA. CDR3 sequence reads: CSAAGANEKLFF. CDR3 DNA: TGCAGCGCCGCAGGGGCTAATGAAAAACTGTTTTTT.

CDR3 sequence (DNA): TGTGCCAGCAGCGACAGGGGCCCTAGCACAGATACGCAGTATTTT. Protein: CASSDRGPSTDTQYF. V usage is TRBV6-5 and J usage is TRBJ2-3; 8 nucleotides match TRBD1. There are 15 residues in the CDR3. J gave up 0 bases and V 6 bases, and 5 bases lay outside the gene matches. The germline gives CDR1 MNHEY, CDR2 SVGAGI.

The rearrangement links TRBV27 to TRBJ2-7; D is ambiguous. V was pared by 4 bases and J by 2 bases, with 21 bases between. The CDR3 contains 17 residues. Germline V gene sequence: CDR1 MNHEY, CDR2 SMNVEV (reference sequence). In DNA, the CDR3 is TGTGCCAGCAGTTCCGACCCTACAGCCACGGCAACCTACGAGCAGTACTTC. Residues: CASSSDPTATATYEQYF.

The chain is built from TRBV2 and TRBJ1-5, with TRBD1 as a possible D gene (6 bases). Trimming left V 0 bases short and J 7 bases short, with 13 bases between. The CDR3 is made up of 15 amino acids. Germline V gene sequence: CDR1 SNHLY, CDR2 FYNNEI. CDR3: CASSEATGGEQPQHF. In nucleotides, the CDR3 is TGTGCCAGCAGTGAAGCAACGGGGGGCGAACAGCCCCAGCATTTT.

Details on this clone: Other DNA sequences in the same sample also yield this CDR3. This sequence joins TRBV28 and TRBJ2-3, with D unresolved. This CDR3 has 11 amino acids. Trimming took 5 bases from V and 4 from J, leaving 4 bases between them. Germline lookup yields CDR1 MDHEN and CDR2 SYDVKM. Here the CDR3 DNA reads TGTGCCAGCAGTCCCTCAGATACGCAGTATTTT. It specifies CASSPSDTQYF. The variable domain in full, completed from reference TRBV28 and TRBJ2-3, reads DVKVTQSSRYLVKRTGEKVFLECVQDMDHENMFWYRQDPGLGLRLIYFSYDVKMKEKGDIPEGYSVSREKKERFSLILESASTNQTSMYLCASSPSDTQYFGPGTRLTVL.

This chain joins TRBV30 and TRBJ2-3; D possibly corresponds to TRBD2 (6 bases). Trimming pared 3 bases from V and 0 bases from J, leaving 10 bases between. Germline lookup yields CDR1 GTSNPN and CDR2 SVGIG (reference sequence). CDR3 length: 14 residues. CDR3 nucleotide sequence: TGTGCCTGGAGCAGACTAGTAAGCACAGATACGCAGTATTTT. Translating it yields CAWSRLVSTDTQYF.